Presented here are 26 T cell receptor beta chains from one specimen sequenced in a study of shared clonotypes between healthy human individuals. The method was immunoSEQ multiplex PCR; TCRdb's version includes in-frame clones alone and lacks a portion of them. This sample has a few million clones; around 94% occur once, and the top ten carry over 0.12%. Sequencing was carried out using naive CD4+ T cells sorted from blood. Subset in this sample: CD45RA+ positively selected. The receptors stem from a man younger than 30 in good health.

CDR3 DNA: TGTGCCAGCAGTTACCGGGACAGCAACACTGAAGCTTTCTTT. Its translation: CASSYRDSNTEAFF. This rearrangement joins TRBV11-2 to TRBJ1-1; 7 bases align to TRBD1. V shed 6 bases and J 2 bases; nucleotides not matched to a gene: 6. Germline V gene lookup returns CDR1 SGHAT and CDR2 FQNNGV. This CDR3 has 14 residues.

For this clone: This CDR3 is also generated by other DNA sequences in the sample. V and J are TRBV30 and TRBJ1-4; weak D call: TRBD1 (6 bases). This CDR3 comprises 14 residues. V lost 0 bases to trimming and J lost 7 bases, with 12 bases between them. CDR1 GTSNPN and CDR2 SVGIG come from the germline V gene (reference sequence). The CDR3 DNA is TGTGCCTGGAGTGTACAAGGGGGGGGTGAAAAACTGTTTTTT. Translated, it gives CAWSVQGGGEKLFF.

The rearrangement links TRBV6-5 to TRBJ2-1; tentative D call: TRBD1 (6 bases). Germline V gene data show CDR1 as MNHEY and CDR2 as SVGAGI. Between the trimmed V and J ends, which lost 5 bases and 4 bases, there was a span of 15 bases. This CDR3 spans 15 amino acids. The CDR3 sequence: CASSPLGGQYNEQFF. For the CDR3, the DNA is TGTGCCAGCAGTCCCCTTGGGGGACAATACAATGAGCAGTTCTTC.

This clone appeared a single time. The genes are TRBV20-1 and TRBJ2-1, with D tentatively TRBD1 (6 bases). CDR3 length equals 10 residues. V was cut by 6 bases and J by 13 bases, with 13 bases left in between. Germline CDR1 reads DFQATT; CDR2 reads SNEGSKA (reference sequence). CDR3 sequence reads: CSARGQFQFF. In nucleotides, the CDR3 is TGCAGTGCCCGCGGACAGTTCCAGTTCTTC.

The V gene is TRBV14, the J gene TRBJ2-3, with D hard to call. This CDR3 contains 15 residues. V shed 3 bases and J shed 1 base, with 11 bases lying between them. Per germline, CDR1 SGHDN and CDR2 FVKESK. DNA for the CDR3: TGTGCCAGCAGCCAGGCCTTTGTTCGCACAGATACGCAGTATTTT. It yields the protein CASSQAFVRTDTQYF.

This chain uses TRBV5-6 with TRBJ2-3; D perhaps matches TRBD2 (5 bases). The length of the CDR3 is 15 residues. V lost 4 bases, J lost 2 bases, and 14 bases lay in between. The germline gives CDR1 SGHDT, CDR2 YYEEEE. CDR3 in DNA: TGTGCCAGCAGCCACGGGGTTCCGAACACAGATACGCAGTATTTT. As protein: CASSHGVPNTDTQYF.

The rearrangement joins TRBV7-8 to TRBJ2-7; TRBD2 aligns across 10 bases. The length of the CDR3 is 14 residues. Germline CDR1 and CDR2: SGHVS and FQNEAQ. V lost 4 bases to trimming and J lost 4 bases; unmatched junction nucleotides: 4. The CDR3 DNA is TGTGCCAGCAGCTGGGCTAGCGGGAGTTACGAGCAGTACTTC. Its translation is CASSWASGSYEQYF.

The J gene is TRBJ1-1, the V gene TRBV5-4; a weak D match, TRBD1 (5 bases). V was clipped by 3 bases and J by 1 base, with 13 bases between them. The CDR3 runs to 15 residues. CDR1 SGHNT and CDR2 YYREEE come from the germline V gene (reference sequence). The CDR3 here is CASSSGTGSNTEAFF. Written as DNA, the CDR3 is TGTGCCAGCAGCTCCGGGACGGGTTCGAACACTGAAGCTTTCTTT.

The chain combines TRBV9 with TRBJ2-1; 9 bases are shared with TRBD1. CDR1 SGDLS and CDR2 YYNGEE come from the germline V gene. J was trimmed by 6 bases and V by 1 base; bases with no gene match: 17. The CDR3 consists of 19 residues. CDR3: CASSVNTGGQFGAPNEQFF. CDR3 nucleotides: TGTGCCAGCAGCGTAAACACAGGGGGCCAGTTCGGGGCACCCAATGAGCAGTTCTTC.

J is TRBJ1-5 and V is TRBV27; a weak D match, TRBD1 (5 bases). V was trimmed by 7 bases and J by 6 bases, leaving 22 bases between them. The CDR3 has 16 residues. Germline V CDR1 and CDR2: MNHEY, SMNVEV (reference sequence). The CDR3 bases are TGTGCCAGCAAATTTGATGGAGCGACGCAGGGTCAGCCCCAGCATTTT. Amino acids: CASKFDGATQGQPQHF.

This chain links TRBV6-4 with TRBJ2-3; D unclear. V lost 2 bases to trimming and J lost 5 bases, with 8 bases between them. CDR1 and CDR2 (germline): MRHNA, SNTAGT. The CDR3 covers 13 residues. CDR3 loop: CASSDREGDTQYF. As DNA, the CDR3 is TGTGCCAGCAGTGACAGGGAAGGAGATACGCAGTATTTT.

About this clone: Other DNA sequences within the sample encode an identical CDR3. The V and J genes are TRBV6-1 and TRBJ1-1, with no clear D. The CDR3 covers 13 residues. Trimming removed 2 bases from V and 1 base from J, with 5 bases in between. Looked up from germline, CDR1 is MNHNS and CDR2 is SASEGT. CDR3 protein: CASSERRNTEAFF. The CDR3, as DNA: TGTGCCAGCAGTGAACGGAGGAACACTGAAGCTTTCTTT.

J is TRBJ1-3 and V is TRBV2; D is undetermined. The CDR3 spans 15 residues. From germline, CDR1 is SNHLY and CDR2 FYNNEI. Trimming left V 1 base short and J 4 bases short, with 11 bases between. The CDR3: CASSEEGLGGNTIYF. The CDR3 bases are TGTGCCAGCAGTGAAGAGGGTTTGGGGGGAAACACCATATATTTT.

This clone was observed a single time. The CDR3, as DNA: TGCAGTCGCGTCGATTTAGAGCAGTTCTTC. Amino acids: CSRVDLEQFF. This chain joins TRBV20-1 and TRBJ2-1; no reliable D call. V dropped 8 bases and J dropped 10 bases, with 12 bases sitting between them. This CDR3 has 10 amino acids. Per germline, CDR1 DFQATT and CDR2 SNEGSKA (reference sequence).

V gene TRBV7-2 combines with J gene TRBJ1-2; 8 bases are a match to TRBD1. From germline, CDR1 is SGHTA and CDR2 FQGNSA. The CDR3 is made up of 15 amino acids. With 5 bases clipped from V and 7 bases from J, the junction kept 12 bases outside the gene matches. This chain's CDR3 is CASSPIQGAAFGYTF. For the CDR3, the DNA is TGTGCCAGCAGCCCCATCCAGGGGGCGGCGTTTGGCTACACCTTC.

This clone has only one observation. The V gene is TRBV2, the J gene TRBJ1-4, with D tentatively TRBD1 (5 bases). V lost 9 bases and J lost 10, with 39 bases in between. CDR3 length equals 20 residues. Germline lookup yields CDR1 SNHLY and CDR2 FYNNEI. The CDR3 DNA reads TGTGCCAGTTCCAAGATCTCCATATCTCTCGAGGGTCAGGGCCTAGGAAAACTGTTTTTT. Translation: CASSKISISLEGQGLGKLFF. Full variable domain (rest looked up from reference TRBV2 and TRBJ1-4): EPEVTQTPSHQVTQMGQEVILRCVPISNHLYFYWYRQILGQKVEFLVSFYNNEISEKSEIFDDQFSVERPDGSNFTLKIRSTKLEDSAMYFCASSKISISLEGQGLGKLFFGSGTQLSVL.

The chain uses TRBV10-2 and TRBJ2-1; 7 nucleotides match TRBD2. The CDR3 sequence is 15 residues long. Per germline, CDR1 WSHSY and CDR2 SAAADI. The junction had 6 bases not matched to a gene; V was cut back by 0 bases and J by 7 bases. The CDR3 region has the DNA TGCGCCAGCAGTGAGTCTCGGACTAGGAGTAATGAGCAGTTCTTC. It is translated as CASSESRTRSNEQFF.

The CDR3 is CASTPLGASGANVLTF. CDR3 in DNA: TGTGCCAGCACCCCCTTGGGGGCTTCCGGGGCCAACGTCCTGACTTTC. The chain uses TRBV5-6 and TRBJ2-6; perhaps TRBD1 as D (6 bases). V was cut by 6 bases and J by 4 bases, with 17 bases left in between. CDR1 and CDR2 (germline): SGHDT, YYEEEE. There are 16 residues in the CDR3.

The rearrangement joins TRBV7-3 to TRBJ1-1; perhaps TRBD1 as D (6 bases). Germline V lookup: CDR1 SGHTA, CDR2 FQGTGA. V dropped 5 bases and J dropped 2 bases, with 12 bases sitting between them. This CDR3 has 14 residues. As DNA, the CDR3 is TGTGCCAGCAGCCCGTCAGGGGAAAACACTGAAGCTTTCTTT. Translation gives CASSPSGENTEAFF. Combining the CDR3 with reference TRBV7-3 and TRBJ1-1 gives the whole variable domain GAGVSQTPSNKVTEKGKYVELRCDPISGHTALYWYRQSLGQGPEFLIYFQGTGAADDSGLPNDRFFAVRPEGSVSTLKIQRTERGDSAVYLCASSPSGENTEAFFGQGTRLTVV.

This chain connects TRBV2 to TRBJ1-2; 7 nucleotides align to TRBD1. This CDR3 region has 13 residues. Germline CDR1 reads SNHLY; CDR2 reads FYNNEI. Trimming took 11 bases from V and 3 from J; bases not matched to a gene: 9. The CDR3 DNA follows: TGTGCCGGGGGGACAGTCCCAGACTATGGCTACACCTTC. This sequence encodes CAGGTVPDYGYTF.

The chain carries TRBV30 and TRBJ2-2, with D maybe TRBD2 (5 bases). CDR1 is GTSNPN and CDR2 is SVGIG in the germline V gene (reference sequence). CDR3 size: 15 residues. Trimming removed 5 bases from V and 5 bases from J, with 18 bases in between. DNA of the CDR3: TGTGCCTGGGGTGCCGGCGGCGGGCGGACCGGGGAGCTGTTTTTT. It yields the protein CAWGAGGGRTGELFF.

The chain uses TRBV5-1 and TRBJ2-7; D is unclear. Germline V lookup: CDR1 SGHRS, CDR2 YFSETQ. CDR3 length: 13 residues. Between the trimmed V and J ends, which lost 4 bases and 2 bases, there was a span of 10 bases. The CDR3 sequence: CASSPSRPYEQYF. The CDR3 DNA sequence: TGCGCCAGCAGCCCCTCCCGCCCCTACGAGCAGTACTTC.

The chain couples TRBV25-1 to TRBJ2-7, with TRBD2 identical over 9 bases. The germline CDR1 and CDR2 sequences are MGHDK and SYGVNS. The CDR3 runs to 13 residues. Trimming cost V 3 bases and J 6 bases; bases outside gene matches: 3. Here the CDR3 reads CASSDRRGGEQYF. CDR3 nucleotides: TGTGCCAGCAGTGACCGGCGGGGGGGCGAGCAGTACTTC.

This chain connects TRBV5-8 to TRBJ2-3; TRBD1 might be the D (5 bases). Germline lookup yields CDR1 SGHTS and CDR2 YDEGEE. The germline V and J ends were trimmed by 5 bases and 0 bases, with 13 bases remaining between them. This CDR3 has 15 amino acids. CDR3 nucleotide sequence: TGTGCCAGCAGTCGAGTCAGGGTTAGCACAGATACGCAGTATTTT. Amino acids: CASSRVRVSTDTQYF.

The chain is built from TRBV5-1 and TRBJ2-7; the D call may be TRBD1 or TRBD2 (5 bases each). The V gene lost 2 bases and the J gene lost 4 bases, with 13 bases spanning the gap. Germline V gives CDR1 SGHRS, CDR2 YFSETQ. This CDR3 spans 14 amino acids. The chain's CDR3 is CASSFSGWRYEQYF. Here the CDR3 DNA reads TGCGCCAGCAGCTTCTCAGGGTGGAGGTACGAGCAGTACTTC.

This clone was detected once. The rearrangement links TRBV7-9 to TRBJ1-6; 7 nucleotides align to TRBD1. The CDR3 is 14 amino acids. Germline CDR1 SEHNR, CDR2 FQNEAQ (reference sequence). J was trimmed by 6 bases and V by 5 bases; bases with no gene match: 4. CDR3 DNA: TGTGCCAGCAGCCAACAGGGGATTAATTCACCCCTCCACTTT. Amino acids: CASSQQGINSPLHF.